Presented here are 23 T cell receptor beta chains from one specimen sequenced in a study of T cell changes during pregnancy in multiple sclerosis. Using immunoSEQ multiplex PCR, the repertoire was profiled, and TCRdb retains in-frame clones only, with some absent. The sample yields under 50,000 clones, 92% seen once. Sequencing was performed on CD8+ T cells from peripheral blood mononuclear cells, taken before pregnancy. These receptors came from a female donor with multiple sclerosis, enrolled in a pregnancy study.

The chain employs TRBV18 and TRBJ1-4, with 9 positions matching TRBD1. With 1 base clipped from V and 8 bases from J, the junction kept 5 bases outside the gene matches. This CDR3 spans 15 amino acids. Germline V gives CDR1 KGHSH, CDR2 LQKENI. The CDR3: CASSPQGQGREKLFF. As DNA, the CDR3 is TGTGCCAGCTCACCACAGGGACAGGGTAGAGAAAAACTGTTTTTT.

This clone was detected once. The rearrangement uses TRBV29-1 and TRBJ1-1; D is uncertain. Germline values: CDR1 SQVTM, CDR2 ANQGSEA. V shed 5 bases and J shed 1 base, with 17 bases lying between them. The CDR3 is 15 residues long. CDR3 DNA: TGCAGCGTTCGGGAACGCGCCAGCTCGAACACTGAAGCTTTCTTT. This sequence encodes CSVRERASSNTEAFF.

The chain uses TRBV6-1 and TRBJ2-3; 15 bases line up with TRBD2. Germline trimming cut 4 bases from V and 4 bases from J; bases unmatched to any gene: 0. This CDR3 is 15 amino acids long. Germline V CDR1 and CDR2: MNHNS, SASEGT. CDR3 residues: CASSGTSGGADTQYF. The CDR3 nucleotides read TGTGCCAGCAGTGGGACTAGCGGGGGGGCAGATACGCAGTATTTT.

This chain joins TRBV6-1 and TRBJ1-5, with D perhaps TRBD1 (5 bases). Trimming shortened V by 8 bases and J by 9 bases, and 17 bases separated the two germline ends. The CDR3 is made up of 13 amino acids. Germline V gene sequence: CDR1 MNHNS, CDR2 SASEGT. Here the CDR3 DNA reads TGTGCCAGCTCCCCCGCGGAGGGGCGGCCCCAGCATTTT. It is translated as CASSPAEGRPQHF.

This rearrangement joins TRBV7-6 to TRBJ1-1, with 7 bases fitting TRBD1. The CDR3 extends over 17 amino acids. Germline V gives CDR1 SGHVS, CDR2 FNYEAQ. The V gene end was trimmed by 2 bases and the J gene end by 0 bases; junction bases not matched to a gene: 9. The CDR3 reads CASSLRGPVGMNTEAFF. As DNA, the CDR3 is TGTGCCAGCAGCTTAAGGGGGCCAGTTGGAATGAACACTGAAGCTTTCTTT.

The gene calls are TRBV10-3 and TRBJ2-2; 9 nucleotides line up with TRBD2. The V segment lost 6 bases and the J segment 5 bases; nucleotides outside the gene matches: 10. The CDR3 has 16 amino acids. Germline CDR1 ENHRY, CDR2 SYGVKD. In DNA, the CDR3 is TGTGCCATCAGGCTCAATAGCGGGGGTGTAACCGGGGAGCTGTTTTTT. This encodes CAIRLNSGGVTGELFF.

V and J are TRBV27 and TRBJ1-2; 7 nucleotides agree with TRBD1. The CDR3 is made up of 13 amino acids. Germline V lookup: CDR1 MNHEY, CDR2 SMNVEV (reference sequence). Trimming took 6 bases from V and 4 from J; bases not matched to a gene: 5. The chain's CDR3 is CASSPGQIYGYTF. CDR3 coding DNA: TGTGCCAGCAGCCCGGGACAGATCTATGGCTACACCTTC.

The chain recombines TRBV27 with TRBJ1-1; 7 bases map to TRBD1. The V segment lost 2 bases and the J segment 4 bases; nucleotides outside the gene matches: 1. CDR1 is MNHEY and CDR2 is SMNVEV in the germline V gene (reference sequence). This CDR3 contains 13 residues. The CDR3 DNA reads TGTGCCAGCAGTTTAGCAGGGGGCACTGAAGCTTTCTTT. This gives the protein CASSLAGGTEAFF.

CDR3 protein: CASSRLRGFNEKLFF. The CDR3 DNA follows: TGTGCCAGCAGCCGACTCAGGGGGTTTAATGAAAAACTGTTTTTT. V gene TRBV27 combines with J gene TRBJ1-4; 7 bases fit TRBD1. Germline V lookup: CDR1 MNHEY, CDR2 SMNVEV (reference sequence). The CDR3 is 15 amino acids. The V segment lost 6 bases and the J segment 4 bases; nucleotides outside the gene matches: 8. Drawing the rest from reference TRBV27 and TRBJ1-4, the complete variable domain is EAQVTQNPRYLITVTGKKLTVTCSQNMNHEYMSWYRQDPGLGLRQIYYSMNVEVTDKGDVPEGYKVSRKEKRNFPLILESPSPNQTSLYFCASSRLRGFNEKLFFGSGTQLSVL.

This chain links TRBV27 with TRBJ1-6; 7 positions agree with TRBD1. Germline trimming cut 0 bases from V and 7 bases from J; bases unmatched to any gene: 6. CDR1 is MNHEY and CDR2 is SMNVEV in the germline V gene (reference sequence). The CDR3 length is 16 residues. The CDR3 DNA is TGTGCCAGCAGTTTATCACTGGCAGGGGGGAATTCACCCCTCCACTTT. Amino acids: CASSLSLAGGNSPLHF.

This clone was seen only a few times. This chain uses TRBV4-1 with TRBJ1-2; D not resolved. This CDR3 spans 13 amino acids. The germline V gene has CDR1 MGHRA and CDR2 YSYEKL. The germline V and J ends were trimmed by 2 bases and 5 bases, with 9 bases remaining between them. CDR3 nucleotide sequence: TGCGCCAGCAGCCAAATCCTCTCTTATGGCTACACCTTC. The encoded protein is CASSQILSYGYTF.

V is TRBV2 and J is TRBJ1-2, with TRBD1 matching 7 bases. Germline lookup yields CDR1 SNHLY and CDR2 FYNNEI. V lost 9 bases to trimming and J lost 5 bases; unmatched junction nucleotides: 12. This CDR3 is built from 14 residues. The CDR3 loop reads CASPNRDSSYGYTF. For the CDR3, the DNA is TGTGCCAGTCCGAACCGGGACAGTTCTTATGGCTACACCTTC. The full variable domain, with the rest looked up from reference TRBV2 and TRBJ1-2, is EPEVTQTPSHQVTQMGQEVILRCVPISNHLYFYWYRQILGQKVEFLVSFYNNEISEKSEIFDDQFSVERPDGSNFTLKIRSTKLEDSAMYFCASPNRDSSYGYTFGSGTRLTVV.

This chain links TRBV10-3 with TRBJ2-1; D is ambiguous. Germline assignment: CDR1 ENHRY and CDR2 SYGVKD. Trimming pared 10 bases from V and 1 base from J, leaving 17 bases between. This CDR3 contains 15 residues. CDR3 bases: TGTGCCAGCAGCACCCTAGAGGTATCCTACAATGAGCAGTTCTTC. It translates to CASSTLEVSYNEQFF.

V is TRBV7-8 and J is TRBJ2-2; TRBD2 is a possible D gene (5 bases). Germline CDR1 is SGHVS and CDR2 is FQNEAQ. Trimming took off 5 bases at V and 1 base at J, with 26 bases between the two ends. The CDR3 is made up of 20 amino acids. For the CDR3, the DNA is TGTGCCAGCAGCATAGGTAACGCAGTAGCGTATCGGGAGAACACCGGGGAGCTGTTTTTT. This codes for CASSIGNAVAYRENTGELFF. The full variable domain, rest sourced from reference TRBV7-8 and TRBJ2-2, is GAGVSQSPRYKVAKRGQDVALRCDPISGHVSLFWYQQALGQGPEFLTYFQNEAQLDKSGLPSDRFFAERPEGSVSTLKIQRTQQEDSAVYLCASSIGNAVAYRENTGELFFGEGSRLTVL.

Worth noting for this clone: Sequence at one end of the junction differs from germline and may be a read error. The chain recombines TRBV27 with TRBJ1-5, with D tentatively TRBD1 (5 bases). Germline CDR1 MNHEY, CDR2 SMNVEV (reference sequence). CDR3 length: 12 amino acids. The DNA of the CDR3 is TGTGCCAGCAGTTCAGGGAATCGGCCCCAGCATTTT. Translation: CASSSGNRPQHF.

The chain links TRBV15 to TRBJ2-3; unclear D gene. The CDR3 is 13 residues long. Germline V gives CDR1 LNHNV, CDR2 YYDKDF (reference sequence). Trimming took off 3 bases at V and 1 base at J, with 5 bases between the two ends. CDR3 protein: CATSSIRTDTQYF. CDR3 sequence (DNA): TGTGCCACCAGCAGTATCCGCACAGATACGCAGTATTTT.

The genes are TRBV7-8 and TRBJ1-3, with 7 bases identical to TRBD1. This CDR3 spans 15 amino acids. V shed 0 bases, J shed 4 bases, and the junction held 3 bases outside the gene matches. CDR1 and CDR2 (germline): SGHVS, FQNEAQ. In nucleotides, the CDR3 is TGTGCCAGCAGCTTAGCGCAAGGGGGCGGAAACACCATATATTTT. This encodes CASSLAQGGGNTIYF.

The rearrangement links TRBV5-1 to TRBJ1-1; D is uncertain. This CDR3 is 14 amino acids long. Looked up from germline, CDR1 is SGHRS and CDR2 is YFSETQ. Trimming shortened V by 4 bases and J by 0 bases, and 10 bases separated the two germline ends. This chain's CDR3 is CASSPSGMNTEAFF. For the CDR3, the DNA is TGCGCCAGCAGCCCGAGCGGGATGAACACTGAAGCTTTCTTT.

This chain's CDR3 is CASSLVSGGQGYTF. DNA of the CDR3: TGTGCCAGCAGCTTAGTATCAGGGGGCCAGGGCTACACCTTC. The chain couples TRBV13 to TRBJ1-2; 8 positions agree with TRBD1. CDR1 and CDR2 from the germline V gene are PRHDT and FYEKMQ (reference sequence). Trimming removed 1 base from V and 8 bases from J; junction bases left unmatched: 6. The CDR3 runs to 14 residues.

The rearrangement joins TRBV29-1 to TRBJ1-1; no clear D gene. V gave up 1 base and J gave up 11 bases, with 14 bases separating them. Germline lookup yields CDR1 SQVTM and CDR2 ANQGSEA. The length of the CDR3 is 12 residues. As DNA, the CDR3 is TGCAGCGTTGAAGCCTCGCGGCTCGGGGCTTTCTTT. This gives the protein CSVEASRLGAFF.

J is TRBJ2-2 and V is TRBV9; possible D gene TRBD1, 5 bases. CDR3 size: 13 residues. The ends were cut back, 3 bases at V and 8 bases at J, with 11 bases in the middle. CDR1 SGDLS and CDR2 YYNGEE come from the germline V gene. The DNA of the CDR3 is TGTGCCAGCAGCGAGGCTGGGGCGGGGGAGCTGTTTTTT. Its protein is CASSEAGAGELFF.

This clone has a single count. The chain joins TRBV7-9 to TRBJ1-4, with TRBD1 matching over 7 bases. The germline V gene has CDR1 SEHNR and CDR2 FQNEAQ (reference sequence). This CDR3 comprises 12 residues. V dropped 5 bases and J dropped 6; count of bases not matched to a gene: 0. CDR3 in DNA: TGTGCCAGCAGCGACAGGGATGAAAAACTGTTTTTT. Protein: CASSDRDEKLFF.

The gene calls are TRBV4-1 and TRBJ2-1; 7 bases agree with TRBD2. The germline gives CDR1 MGHRA, CDR2 YSYEKL. With 0 bases clipped from V and 12 bases from J, the junction kept 5 bases outside the gene matches. CDR3 size: 13 residues. CDR3: CASSQDPGGGQFF. The CDR3 DNA reads as TGCGCCAGCAGCCAAGATCCGGGAGGAGGGCAGTTCTTC.